This passage covers 2 T cell receptor beta chains from one sample sequenced in a study of T cell repertoires in cytomegalovirus infection. In TCRdb, the reads were re-called with MiXCR into one record per CDR3 protein. The table lists 600,000 to 800,000 distinct CDR3 sequences, 24% of them singletons. The sequencing sample was made of CD8+ T cells from PBMCs. The receptors come from a human donor in good health (CMV status not recorded). Some clones in this sample may be carry-over from other donors' samples.

This rearrangement joins TRBV20-1 to TRBJ1-5; D is ambiguous. V shed 0 bases and J shed 0 bases, with 9 bases lying between them. Germline lookup yields CDR1 DFQATT and CDR2 SNEGSKA (reference sequence). The CDR3 loop spans 15 amino acids. The CDR3 DNA sequence: TGCAGTGCTAGAGACCCAGCATATAGCAATCAGCCCCAGCATTTT. Encoded protein: CSARDPAYSNQPQHF.

CDR3 bases: TGTGCCAGCAGCTTAACACAGCGGGGCTATTACAATGAGCAGTTCTTC. It codes for CASSLTQRGYYNEQFF. The genes are TRBV7-3 and TRBJ2-1; 7 nucleotides align to TRBD2. The CDR3 is made up of 16 amino acids. From germline, CDR1 is SGHTA and CDR2 FQGTGA. V was clipped by 0 bases and J by 4 bases; unmatched bases: 6. The complete variable domain, with remaining parts taken from reference TRBV7-3 and TRBJ2-1, reads GAGVSQTPSNKVTEKGKYVELRCDPISGHTALYWYRQSLGQGPEFLIYFQGTGAADDSGLPNDRFFAVRPEGSVSTLKIQRTERGDSAVYLCASSLTQRGYYNEQFFGPGTRLTVL.